The 17 T cell receptor beta chains reported below all come from one sample, sequenced in a study of T cells in pancreatic ductal adenocarcinoma. No neoadjuvant therapy was given to the selected pancreatic ductal adenocarcinoma patients before their surgery. The protocol was immunoSEQ multiplex PCR, while the TCRdb copy is restricted to in-frame clones and leaves out a portion. The top ten hold 15% to 20% of the sample, which has about 16,000 clones, around nine tenths seen once. The sequencing sample was made of PBMCs. The receptor source for this set is a human donor with pancreatic ductal adenocarcinoma.

The chain's CDR3 is CASSLAPATSNYGYTF. Here the CDR3 DNA reads TGTGCCAGCAGCTTAGCGCCGGCCACCTCTAACTATGGCTACACCTTC. The J gene is TRBJ1-2, the V gene TRBV7-2; no definite D call. V was clipped by 0 bases and J by 0 bases, with 11 bases between them. Germline lookup yields CDR1 SGHTA and CDR2 FQGNSA. This CDR3 is built from 16 residues.

This chain uses TRBV18 with TRBJ2-3, with D possibly TRBD1 on 6 matching bases. CDR1 and CDR2 (germline): KGHSH, LQKENI. V lost 2 bases, J lost 2 bases, and 17 bases lay in between. The CDR3 covers 17 residues. CDR3 nucleotides: TGTGCCAGCTCACCAAATGCCCAAGGACAGAACACAGATACGCAGTATTTT. Translating it yields CASSPNAQGQNTDTQYF.

This chain uses TRBV7-2 with TRBJ2-7; D is undetermined. The CDR3 loop spans 13 amino acids. Germline CDR1 and CDR2: SGHTA and FQGNSA. Trimming pared 0 bases from V and 3 bases from J, leaving 6 bases between. CDR3 coding DNA: TGTGCCAGCAGCTTAGCGGCCGTCTACGAGCAGTACTTC. This translates into CASSLAAVYEQYF. The entire variable domain, with the rest obtained from reference TRBV7-2 and TRBJ2-7, is as follows: GAGVSQSPSNKVTEKGKDVELRCDPISGHTALYWYRQSLGQGLEFLIYFQGNSAPDKSGLPSDRFSAERTGGSVSTLTIQRTQQEDSAVYLCASSLAAVYEQYFGPGTRLTVT.

J is TRBJ1-2 and V is TRBV7-9; D unresolved. The V end lost 11 bases, the J end lost 0 bases, and 16 bases lay between the germline ends. The CDR3 has 14 residues. Germline-derived CDR1 and CDR2 are SEHNR and FQNEAQ (reference sequence). The CDR3 spells CAFGMAGANYGYTF. CDR3 sequence (DNA): TGTGCCTTCGGGATGGCAGGAGCTAACTATGGCTACACCTTC.

The V gene is TRBV10-1, the J gene TRBJ1-1; D call uncertain. The germline V gene encodes CDR1 WNHNN and CDR2 SYGVQD (reference sequence). The germline V and J ends were trimmed by 7 bases and 3 bases, with 6 bases remaining between them. CDR3 length equals 11 residues. CDR3: CASNVHTEAFF. In DNA form, the CDR3 reads TGCGCCAGCAACGTCCACACTGAAGCTTTCTTT.

The rearrangement joins TRBV9 to TRBJ2-1; TRBD2 matches 7 bases. This CDR3 region has 15 residues. V was pared by 3 bases and J by 2 bases, with 5 bases of the junction left unmatched. CDR1 and CDR2 (germline): SGDLS, YYNGEE. For the CDR3, the DNA is TGTGCCAGCAGCGGAATAGCGGGTCCCTACAATGAGCAGTTCTTC. It specifies CASSGIAGPYNEQFF.

The V call is TRBV5-1, the J call TRBJ1-5, with D possibly TRBD1 on 6 matching bases. The germline gives CDR1 SGHRS, CDR2 YFSETQ. The CDR3 sequence is 15 residues long. V lost 3 bases, J lost 3 bases, and 13 bases lay in between. Here the CDR3 reads CASSSTGHPNQPQHF. The CDR3 nucleotides read TGCGCCAGCAGCTCGACAGGCCACCCCAATCAGCCCCAGCATTTT.

This clone has a single count. The chain links TRBV5-5 to TRBJ1-6; 7 bases are a match to TRBD1. The CDR3 runs to 16 residues. The germline V gene encodes CDR1 SGHKS and CDR2 YYEKEE (reference sequence). Trimming at V came to 4 bases and at J to 7 bases, leaving 11 bases not matched to a gene. CDR3 amino acids: CASSGTPGQINSPLHF. In nucleotides, the CDR3 is TGTGCCAGCAGCGGGACGCCGGGACAGATAAATTCACCCCTCCACTTT.

V usage is TRBV4-1 and J usage is TRBJ1-4, with 9 bases matching TRBD1. V shed 0 bases, J shed 8 bases, and the junction held 7 bases outside the gene matches. Per the germline V gene, CDR1 is MGHRA and CDR2 is YSYEKL. This CDR3 comprises 16 residues. The CDR3: CASSQDGDRDFEKLFF. In DNA, the CDR3 is TGCGCCAGCAGCCAAGATGGGGACAGGGATTTCGAAAAACTGTTTTTT.

The chain carries TRBV9 and TRBJ2-1; 12 bases match TRBD1. V shed 2 bases, J shed 9 bases, and the junction held 9 bases outside the gene matches. In germline, CDR1 is SGDLS, CDR2 YYNGEE. CDR3 length: 16 residues. The CDR3 DNA follows: TGTGCCAGCAGCGTTAGGGGGACAGGGGGCGCGGGTGAGCAGTTCTTC. This gives the protein CASSVRGTGGAGEQFF. The full variable domain, rest sourced from reference TRBV9 and TRBJ2-1, is DSGVTQTPKHLITATGQRVTLRCSPRSGDLSVYWYQQSLDQGLQFLIQYYNGEERAKGNILERFSAQQFPDLHSELNLSSLELGDSALYFCASSVRGTGGAGEQFFGPGTRLTVL.

This clone was found a few times. V usage is TRBV5-1 and J usage is TRBJ2-3; 15 nucleotides align to TRBD2. Germline V gene data show CDR1 as SGHRS and CDR2 as YFSETQ. The V segment lost 3 bases and the J segment 6 bases; nucleotides outside the gene matches: 11. The CDR3 spans 18 residues. The CDR3, as DNA: TGCGCCAGCAGCTCAGAACCTGGACTAGCGGGGGGGAAGGATACGCAGTATTTT. Translating it yields CASSSEPGLAGGKDTQYF.

This sequence joins TRBV6-5 and TRBJ2-7; a weak D match, TRBD2 (5 bases). V was shortened by 4 bases and J by 7 bases, with 14 bases between the two germline ends. The CDR3 is made up of 13 amino acids. In germline, CDR1 is MNHEY, CDR2 SVGAGI. CDR3 region: CASSSVHREEQYF. The DNA of the CDR3 is TGTGCCAGCAGTTCCGTACACCGGGAAGAGCAGTACTTC.

The V gene is TRBV30, the J gene TRBJ1-1; the D gene is possibly TRBD1 (5 bases). Trimming took off 2 bases at V and 1 base at J, with 14 bases between the two ends. Germline V gives CDR1 GTSNPN, CDR2 SVGIG (reference sequence). The CDR3 covers 15 residues. The CDR3: CAWSPWGSWNTEAFF. DNA of the CDR3: TGTGCCTGGAGTCCCTGGGGCAGTTGGAACACTGAAGCTTTCTTT.

V and J are TRBV15 and TRBJ2-7; TRBD1 matches at 7 bases. V lost 8 bases and J lost 3; bases outside the gene matches: 7. The CDR3 length is 13 residues. Germline CDR1 and CDR2: LNHNV and YYDKDF (reference sequence). The CDR3 loop is CATGTGQLYEQYF. The CDR3 region has the DNA TGTGCCACCGGGACGGGACAGCTCTACGAGCAGTACTTC.

The chain carries TRBV5-4 and TRBJ1-4; D uncertain. Trimming took 4 bases from V and 8 from J, leaving 12 bases between them. CDR1 SGHNT and CDR2 YYREEE come from the germline V gene (reference sequence). The CDR3 has 13 amino acids. As DNA, the CDR3 is TGTGCCAGCAGCGCGACGGTCGGGGAAAAACTGTTTTTT. Protein sequence: CASSATVGEKLFF.

CDR3 in amino acids: CASSPGTSWGRSSYNEQFF. Here the CDR3 DNA reads TGTGCCAGCAGTCCCGGGACTAGCTGGGGGCGAAGCTCCTACAATGAGCAGTTCTTC. This chain connects TRBV28 to TRBJ2-1; 9 bases are shared with TRBD2. Germline-derived CDR1 and CDR2 are MDHEN and SYDVKM. J was trimmed by 0 bases and V by 5 bases; bases with no gene match: 14. The CDR3 extends over 19 amino acids.

This rearrangement joins TRBV19 to TRBJ1-1; 8 nucleotides line up with TRBD1. From germline, CDR1 is LNHDA and CDR2 SQIVND (reference sequence). The CDR3 runs 16 residues. V lost 5 bases to trimming and J lost 0 bases; unmatched junction nucleotides: 8. Here the CDR3 reads CASSPRQGRMNTEAFF. The CDR3 region has the DNA TGTGCCAGTAGTCCACGACAGGGGAGGATGAACACTGAAGCTTTCTTT.